The T cell receptor beta chain described here comes from a study of T-cell memory formation after mild COVID-19. TCRdb re-derived calls from the 5' RACE reads in MiXCR, one entry per CDR3 protein. The sample holds about 540,000 distinct CDR3 sequences; approximately 20% are singletons and the top ten take 12%. This clonotype appeared a few times. V trimming: 5 bases; J trimming: 4 bases; junction bases outside the gene matches: 9. There are 15 residues in the CDR3. The TCR was taken from an adult woman who had mild COVID-19 (a few samples of this study predate the infection). Cell type and time point are not known. Sequenced input: PBMCs or a T cell subset sorted from them (not recorded which). The chain links TRBV12-3 or TRBV12-4 to TRBJ2-5, with TRBD1 identical over 8 bases. CDR3 in amino acids: CASSLRTGMGETQYF. The CDR3 DNA sequence: TGTGCCAGCAGTCTACGGACAGGGATGGGAGAGACCCAGTACTTC.